This T cell receptor (beta chain) was sequenced during a study of identical twins. Details on this clonotype: The antigen remains undetermined.

TCRdb processed the 5' RACE reads anew with MiXCR; each CDR3 protein has one entry. There are 450,000 or so distinct CDR3 sequences in the sample; around 20% occur only once, and about 12% lies in the top ten. This CDR3 is built from 15 residues. V lost 5 bases and J lost 3, with 19 bases in between. Germline CDR1 DFQATT, CDR2 SNEGSKA (reference sequence). Whole-study findings and limits: Twins shared out-of-frame alpha sequences with excess low generation probability. Diverse VJ usage suggested most zero-insertion clonotypes were not invariant T cells.

This sequence originates from a man between 50 and 59 years old in good health. The chain couples TRBV20-1 to TRBJ1-2, with D perhaps matching TRBD1 (5 bases). Input material: naive T cells sorted from blood. CDR3 nucleotide sequence: TGCAGTGCTCCCAACACCCGGGGGGACCACTATGGCTACACCTTC. It specifies CSAPNTRGDHYGYTF.